Each of the 31 T cell receptor beta chains below was sequenced from the same sample in a study of patients and donors after allogeneic stem cell transplantation. MiXCR was run by TCRdb on the RT-PCR reads, yielding one entry per CDR3 protein. The sample carries approximately 430,000 distinct CDR3 sequences, roughly 16% recorded once. Sequencing input: blood, either unsorted or a sorted T cell fraction (not recorded which). These receptors were taken from a human donor who was either an allogeneic HSCT recipient or a stem cell or donor lymphocyte infusion donor (not recorded which). It is not recorded whose cells these are; they may come from a transplant donor.

The chain joins TRBV30 to TRBJ2-1; D call uncertain. This CDR3 has 14 amino acids. CDR1 and CDR2 (germline): GTSNPN, SVGIG (reference sequence). V shed 5 bases and J shed 0 bases, with 11 bases lying between them. The CDR3 loop reads CAWERLTSYNEQFF. DNA for the CDR3: TGTGCCTGGGAGAGGTTAACCTCCTACAATGAGCAGTTCTTC.

The V call is TRBV5-1, the J call TRBJ2-7, with D unresolved. The CDR3 extends over 15 amino acids. The V end lost 0 bases, the J end lost 7 bases, and 17 bases lay between the germline ends. Per germline, CDR1 SGHRS and CDR2 YFSETQ. The CDR3: CASSLELRSSIEQYF. The CDR3 DNA is TGCGCCAGCAGCTTGGAACTACGCTCCTCAATTGAGCAGTACTTC.

This clonotype was seen a handful of times. The rearrangement links TRBV7-9 to TRBJ2-3, with 12 bases aligning to TRBD1. The length of the CDR3 is 16 residues. CDR1 and CDR2 from the germline V gene are SEHNR and FQNEAQ (reference sequence). V gave up 7 bases and J gave up 4 bases; unmatched junction bases: 9. The CDR3, as DNA: TGTGCCAGCATCGGGACAGGGGGCCGATTTCCAGATACGCAGTATTTT. It codes for CASIGTGGRFPDTQYF. Complete variable domain (other parts from reference TRBV7-9 and TRBJ2-3): DTGVSQNPRHKITKRGQNVTFRCDPISEHNRLYWYRQTLGQGPEFLTYFQNEAQLEKSRLLSDRFSAERPKGSFSTLEIQRTEQGDSAMYLCASIGTGGRFPDTQYFGPGTRLTVL.

The chain employs TRBV5-6 and TRBJ2-7; 8 bases line up with TRBD1. The V gene's germline CDR1 is SGHDT and CDR2 YYEEEE. The CDR3 totals 15 residues. Unmatched junction bases numbered 10, after V lost 4 bases and J lost 4 bases. For the CDR3, the DNA is TGTGCCAGCAGCCAATACCCACAGGGGGGATACGAGCAGTACTTC. Amino acid sequence: CASSQYPQGGYEQYF.

This clonotype was seen only a few times. The chain employs TRBV29-1 and TRBJ1-2; no definite D call. This CDR3 has 13 amino acids. V was trimmed by 7 bases and J by 5 bases, leaving 17 bases between them. CDR1 and CDR2 from the germline V gene are SQVTM and ANQGSEA. The CDR3 coding sequence is TGCAGCGCCGATGACGGGATGACATATGGCTACACCTTC. Protein sequence: CSADDGMTYGYTF.

The rearrangement links TRBV7-9 to TRBJ2-1; no clear D gene. Germline V gene data show CDR1 as SEHNR and CDR2 as FQNEAQ (reference sequence). Trimming pared 3 bases from V and 3 bases from J, leaving 9 bases between. This CDR3 contains 14 residues. In nucleotides, the CDR3 is TGTGCCAGCAGCTTTGTGGGGTACTACAATGAGCAGTTCTTC. Its translation: CASSFVGYYNEQFF.

There are many counts of this clonotype. The rearrangement joins TRBV12-3 or TRBV12-4 to TRBJ2-5; the match to TRBD1 covers 7 bases. The trim removed 4 bases at V and 2 bases at J, leaving 1 base unmatched. The CDR3 runs 13 residues. Here the CDR3 reads CASSSRGQETQYF. The CDR3 DNA reads TGTGCCAGCAGTTCCAGGGGGCAAGAGACCCAGTACTTC.

This clonotype showed up many times. The chain links TRBV3-1 to TRBJ2-3, with 7 bases fitting TRBD1. V trimming: 4 bases; J trimming: 5 bases; junction bases outside the gene matches: 12. The germline V gene encodes CDR1 LGHDT and CDR2 YNNKEL (reference sequence). This CDR3 spans 16 amino acids. CDR3 loop: CASSPSHSTGKDTQYF. The CDR3 DNA reads as TGTGCCAGCAGCCCCTCCCACTCGACAGGGAAAGATACGCAGTATTTT.

The chain links TRBV20-1 to TRBJ1-5; TRBD1 might be the D (5 bases). Germline assignment: CDR1 DFQATT and CDR2 SNEGSKA (reference sequence). Trimming stripped 2 bases from V and 5 bases from J, with 7 bases between. The CDR3 consists of 12 residues. The DNA of the CDR3 is TGCAGTGCTAGAACAGGCTATCAGCCCCAGCATTTT. Residues: CSARTGYQPQHF.

This sequence joins TRBV5-1 and TRBJ2-3; TRBD2 matches 8 bases. J lost 3 bases, V lost 2 bases, and 5 bases had no gene match. Germline CDR1 SGHRS, CDR2 YFSETQ. The CDR3 totals 15 residues. CDR3 DNA: TGCGCCAGCAGCTTCCGTAGCGGGACAACAGATACGCAGTATTTT. It codes for CASSFRSGTTDTQYF.

There are many counts of this clonotype. V usage is TRBV29-1 and J usage is TRBJ1-2, with a tentative D call TRBD1 (5 bases). Per germline, CDR1 SQVTM and CDR2 ANQGSEA. The CDR3 runs to 12 residues. V was clipped by 4 bases and J by 5 bases, with 11 bases between them. The CDR3 sequence: CSVGKTGYGYTF. CDR3 nucleotide sequence: TGCAGCGTTGGGAAAACAGGATATGGCTACACCTTC.

The chain joins TRBV15 to TRBJ2-3; no clear D. The CDR3 runs to 12 residues. V was pared by 4 bases and J by 6 bases, with 8 bases between. Looked up from germline, CDR1 is LNHNV and CDR2 is YYDKDF (reference sequence). In DNA form, the CDR3 reads TGTGCCACCAGCACCGAGTCGGATACGCAGTATTTT. The encoded protein is CATSTESDTQYF.

This chain joins TRBV9 and TRBJ2-3; weak D call: TRBD2 (6 bases). Germline CDR1 and CDR2: SGDLS and YYNGEE. Trimming left V 4 bases short and J 0 bases short, with 15 bases between. The CDR3 totals 16 residues. The CDR3 sequence is CASSQRQRGSTDTQYF. The CDR3 DNA is TGTGCCAGCAGCCAACGCCAACGGGGGAGCACAGATACGCAGTATTTT.

This sequence joins TRBV9 and TRBJ2-1; the D gene is possibly TRBD1 (6 bases). Per the germline V gene, CDR1 is SGDLS and CDR2 is YYNGEE. V was trimmed by 4 bases and J by 5 bases, leaving 16 bases between them. The CDR3 contains 15 residues. CDR3 region: CASSLRQAWDNEQFF. CDR3 coding DNA: TGTGCCAGCAGCCTACGACAGGCTTGGGACAATGAGCAGTTCTTC.

This clonotype was recorded a few times. The chain joins TRBV5-6 to TRBJ1-5; D is undetermined. The CDR3 runs 16 residues. The V and J ends lost 4 bases and 5 bases respectively, with 19 bases between them. Germline values: CDR1 SGHDT, CDR2 YYEEEE. CDR3 coding DNA: TGTGCCAGCAGCCCCGGGAGTAAAGGAAGTTATCAGCCCCAGCATTTT. This gives the protein CASSPGSKGSYQPQHF.

There are a few counts of this clonotype. This chain connects TRBV28 to TRBJ2-1; TRBD1 agrees at 9 bases. The length of the CDR3 is 16 residues. With 7 bases clipped from V and 3 bases from J, the junction kept 10 bases outside the gene matches. The V gene's germline CDR1 is MDHEN and CDR2 SYDVKM. CDR3 loop: CASIVPGQGNYNEQFF. CDR3 bases: TGTGCCAGCATCGTTCCGGGACAGGGCAACTACAATGAGCAGTTCTTC.

This clonotype appeared a few times. V and J are TRBV7-3 and TRBJ2-3; 15 positions match TRBD2. J was trimmed by 5 bases and V by 3 bases; bases with no gene match: 3. From germline, CDR1 is SGHTA and CDR2 FQGTGA. The length of the CDR3 is 16 residues. The CDR3 region is CASSLGLAGGVDTQYF. Written as DNA, the CDR3 is TGTGCCAGCAGCTTGGGACTAGCGGGAGGCGTAGATACGCAGTATTTT.

The chain recombines TRBV11-2 with TRBJ2-5, with 12 bases lining up with TRBD2. This CDR3 contains 18 residues. Germline V CDR1 and CDR2: SGHAT, FQNNGV. Germline trimming cut 5 bases from V and 5 bases from J; bases unmatched to any gene: 15. CDR3 protein: CASSPSGLAGMARETQYF. The CDR3 DNA follows: TGTGCCAGCAGCCCCAGCGGACTAGCGGGGATGGCCCGCGAGACCCAGTACTTC.

This clonotype was recorded at least ten times. The CDR3 nucleotides read TGTGCCAGCAGTTTCACTAGCGGGGGGTACAATGAGCAGTTCTTC. This translates into CASSFTSGGYNEQFF. The chain recombines TRBV12-3 or TRBV12-4 with TRBJ2-1; 12 nucleotides line up with TRBD2. V lost 3 bases and J lost 4; bases outside the gene matches: 1. The CDR3 spans 15 residues.

This clonotype was detected a few times. The chain combines TRBV7-6 with TRBJ1-6, with 7 bases fitting TRBD1. Per germline, CDR1 SGHVS and CDR2 FNYEAQ. The ends lost 6 bases at V and 10 bases at J; junction bases unmatched: 9. The CDR3 contains 14 residues. The CDR3 bases are TGTGCCAGCAGTTTCAGACAGGGAGAGTCACCCCTCCACTTT. This translates into CASSFRQGESPLHF.

This clonotype was observed at least ten times. The chain carries TRBV6-2 or TRBV6-3 and TRBJ2-1; 9 positions match TRBD2. The length of the CDR3 is 16 residues. The germline V gene has CDR1 MNHEY and CDR2 SVGEGT. The J segment lost 5 bases and the V segment lost 0 bases, leaving 5 bases of the junction unmatched. The CDR3 nucleotides read TGTGCCAGCAGTTACTCGAAGGGACTAGCCGACAATGAGCAGTTCTTC. Protein: CASSYSKGLADNEQFF.

This clonotype occurred a few times. The chain employs TRBV20-1 and TRBJ2-5; D not certain. The CDR3 is 11 amino acids. V gave up 2 bases and J gave up 6 bases, with 7 bases separating them. Germline V CDR1 and CDR2: DFQATT, SNEGSKA (reference sequence). The CDR3 sequence is CSARYAQTQYF. The DNA of the CDR3 is TGCAGTGCTAGATACGCACAGACCCAGTACTTC.

The V gene is TRBV2, the J gene TRBJ2-3; D is possibly TRBD1 (6 bases). Trimming stripped 7 bases from V and 1 base from J, with 18 bases between. The CDR3 is made up of 16 amino acids. CDR1 and CDR2 from the germline V gene are SNHLY and FYNNEI. Written as DNA, the CDR3 is TGTGCCAGCAAGGGGTGGGGGCCACCAGGCACAGATACGCAGTATTTT. It translates to CASKGWGPPGTDTQYF.

This clonotype was observed at least ten times. J is TRBJ2-7 and V is TRBV29-1; 12 bases are shared with TRBD2. This CDR3 region has 14 residues. Germline CDR1 reads SQVTM; CDR2 reads ANQGSEA. V lost 4 bases to trimming and J lost 6 bases; unmatched junction nucleotides: 7. Here the CDR3 DNA reads TGCAGCGTTGTTCTGGCTAGCGGGAGGGGCGAGCAGTACTTC. It codes for CSVVLASGRGEQYF.

The sample holds many counts of this clonotype. The V call is TRBV24-1, the J call TRBJ2-7; D is unresolved. With 4 bases removed from V and 0 bases from J, the gap between germline ends came to 12 bases. This CDR3 is built from 15 residues. The germline CDR1 and CDR2 sequences are KGHDR and SFDVKD. The CDR3 here is CATSDNAVSSYEQYF. CDR3 nucleotide sequence: TGTGCCACCAGTGACAATGCCGTTAGCTCCTACGAGCAGTACTTC.

Comments on this clonotype: Possible read error: a much larger clone is one base away. V gene TRBV20-1 combines with J gene TRBJ2-2, with D hard to call. The CDR3 length is 13 residues. Germline CDR1 and CDR2: DFQATT and SNEGSKA (reference sequence). CDR3 loop: CSARGFNTWELFF. For the CDR3, the DNA is TGCAGTGCTAGAGGTTTCAACACCTGGGAGCTGTTTTTT.

The chain uses TRBV5-1 and TRBJ1-1; D not resolved. CDR1 and CDR2 from the germline V gene are SGHRS and YFSETQ. Trimming took off 5 bases at V and 4 bases at J, with 12 bases between the two ends. There are 13 residues in the CDR3. The CDR3 reads CASRQRPTTEAFF. Written as DNA, the CDR3 is TGCGCCAGCAGACAAAGACCGACCACTGAAGCTTTCTTT.

This clonotype has more than one count but fewer than ten. This chain connects TRBV5-4 to TRBJ2-1; 8 bases agree with TRBD2. Looked up from germline, CDR1 is SGHNT and CDR2 is YYREEE (reference sequence). With 0 bases clipped from V and 0 bases from J, the junction kept 5 bases outside the gene matches. The CDR3 totals 17 residues. CDR3 residues: CASSLGPGGTSYNEQFF. The CDR3 DNA sequence: TGTGCCAGCAGCTTGGGCCCGGGAGGGACCTCCTACAATGAGCAGTTCTTC. Filled out from reference TRBV5-4 and TRBJ2-1, the complete variable domain reads ETGVTQSPTHLIKTRGQQVTLRCSSQSGHNTVSWYQQALGQGPQFIFQYYREEENGRGNFPPRFSGLQFPNYSSELNVNALELDDSALYLCASSLGPGGTSYNEQFFGPGTRLTVL.

This clonotype was found many times. The V gene is TRBV20-1, the J gene TRBJ1-6; no definite D call. This CDR3 contains 14 residues. CDR1 and CDR2 from the germline V gene are DFQATT and SNEGSKA (reference sequence). Trimming took off 0 bases at V and 9 bases at J, with 12 bases between the two ends. The DNA for the CDR3 is TGCAGTGCTAGAGAGCGGGGTCGTGGTTCACCCCTCCACTTT. It codes for CSARERGRGSPLHF.

The V call is TRBV25-1, the J call TRBJ2-1; TRBD2 agrees at 13 bases. The V gene's germline CDR1 is MGHDK and CDR2 SYGVNS. Unmatched junction bases numbered 8, after V lost 7 bases and J lost 8 bases. CDR3 size: 15 residues. The CDR3 nucleotides are TGTGCCAGCACTACTAGCGGGGGGGCCGGGCATGAGCAGTTCTTC. Amino acid sequence: CASTTSGGAGHEQFF. The full variable domain, in which reference TRBV25-1 and TRBJ2-1 provide the parts outside the CDR3, is EADIYQTPRYLVIGTGKKITLECSQTMGHDKMYWYQQDPGMELHLIHYSYGVNSTEKGDLSSESTVSRIRTEHFPLTLESARPSHTSQYLCASTTSGGAGHEQFFGPGTRLTVL.

This clonotype was seen a few times. The chain combines TRBV20-1 with TRBJ2-1, with no clear D. CDR3 size: 15 residues. V was pared by 0 bases and J by 4 bases, with 13 bases between. Germline V gives CDR1 DFQATT, CDR2 SNEGSKA (reference sequence). The CDR3 DNA follows: TGCAGTGCTAGAGATCGCTGGAGAGGTTACAATGAGCAGTTCTTC. Protein sequence: CSARDRWRGYNEQFF.